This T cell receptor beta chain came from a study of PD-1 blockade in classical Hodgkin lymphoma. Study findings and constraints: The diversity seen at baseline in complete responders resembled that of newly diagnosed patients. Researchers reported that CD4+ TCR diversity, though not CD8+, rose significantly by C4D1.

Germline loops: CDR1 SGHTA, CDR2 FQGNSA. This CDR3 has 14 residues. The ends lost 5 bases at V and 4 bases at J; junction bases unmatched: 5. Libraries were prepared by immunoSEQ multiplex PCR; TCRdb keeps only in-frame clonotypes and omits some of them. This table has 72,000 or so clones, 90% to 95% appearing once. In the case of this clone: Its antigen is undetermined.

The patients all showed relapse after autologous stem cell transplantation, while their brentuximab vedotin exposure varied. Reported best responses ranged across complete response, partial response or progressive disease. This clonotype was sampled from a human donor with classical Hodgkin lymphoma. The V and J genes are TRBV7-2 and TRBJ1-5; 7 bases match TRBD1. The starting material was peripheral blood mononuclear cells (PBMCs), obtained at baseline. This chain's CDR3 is CASSQGTANQPQHF. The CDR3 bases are TGTGCCAGCAGCCAGGGGACAGCGAATCAGCCCCAGCATTTT.